This T cell receptor beta chain was identified in a study of radiotherapy plus CTLA-4 blockade in lung cancer. The overall study: 15% to 20% of patients responded objectively, and about 32% achieved disease control. Points from the study as a whole: Early blood T cell clone dynamics, with interferon-beta, were reported to best predict response. Clones derived from tumor TCRs expanded in blood after radiotherapy plus ipilimumab.

The protocol was immunoSEQ multiplex PCR, while the TCRdb copy is restricted to in-frame clones and leaves out a portion. The sample contains tens of thousands of clones, roughly 85% of which appear only once. Of note for this clone: The antigen is unknown.

The length of the CDR3 is 16 residues. The J segment lost 2 bases and the V segment lost 3 bases, leaving 8 bases of the junction unmatched. From germline, CDR1 is MNHEY and CDR2 SMNVEV (reference sequence). This rearrangement joins TRBV27 to TRBJ1-2; 8 nucleotides line up with TRBD1. The sample was peripheral blood, taken from a patient treated with radiotherapy plus ipilimumab. This receptor was taken from a human donor with non-small cell lung cancer who had a complete response to radiotherapy plus ipilimumab. The CDR3, as DNA: TGTGCCAGCAGTTTTTGGTCCCGGGACAGGAACTATGGCTACACCTTC. Translated: CASSFWSRDRNYGYTF.